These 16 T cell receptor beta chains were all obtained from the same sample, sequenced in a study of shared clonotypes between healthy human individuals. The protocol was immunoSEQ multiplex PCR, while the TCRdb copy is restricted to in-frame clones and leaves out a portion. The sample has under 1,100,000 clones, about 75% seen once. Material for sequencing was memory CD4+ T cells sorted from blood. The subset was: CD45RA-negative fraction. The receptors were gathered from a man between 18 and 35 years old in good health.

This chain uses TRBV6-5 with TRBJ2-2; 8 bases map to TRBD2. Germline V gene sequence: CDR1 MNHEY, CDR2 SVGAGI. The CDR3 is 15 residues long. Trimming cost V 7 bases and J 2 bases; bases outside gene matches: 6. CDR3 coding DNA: TGTGCCAGCACCACTAGCGGACTTAACACCGGGGAGCTGTTTTTT. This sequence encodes CASTTSGLNTGELFF.

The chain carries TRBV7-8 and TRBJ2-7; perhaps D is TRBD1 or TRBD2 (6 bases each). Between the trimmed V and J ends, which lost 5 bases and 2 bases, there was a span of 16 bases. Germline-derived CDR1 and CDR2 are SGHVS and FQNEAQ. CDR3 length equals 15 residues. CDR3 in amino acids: CASSRSGGGTYEQYF. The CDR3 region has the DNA TGTGCCAGCAGCCGCTCCGGGGGCGGAACCTACGAGCAGTACTTC. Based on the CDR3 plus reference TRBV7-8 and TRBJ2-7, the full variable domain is GAGVSQSPRYKVAKRGQDVALRCDPISGHVSLFWYQQALGQGPEFLTYFQNEAQLDKSGLPSDRFFAERPEGSVSTLKIQRTQQEDSAVYLCASSRSGGGTYEQYFGPGTRLTVT.

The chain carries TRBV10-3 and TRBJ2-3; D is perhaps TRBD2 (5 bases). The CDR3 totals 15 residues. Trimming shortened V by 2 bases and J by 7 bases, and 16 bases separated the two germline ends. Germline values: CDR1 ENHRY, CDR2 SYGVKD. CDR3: CAISEESGPLYTQYF. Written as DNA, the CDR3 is TGTGCCATCAGTGAGGAGAGCGGACCTCTCTATACGCAGTATTTT.

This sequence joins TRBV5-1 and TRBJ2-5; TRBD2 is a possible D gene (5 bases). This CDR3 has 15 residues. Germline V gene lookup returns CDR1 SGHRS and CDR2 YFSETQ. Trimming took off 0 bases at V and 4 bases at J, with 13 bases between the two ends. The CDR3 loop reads CASSLAVGRGETQYF. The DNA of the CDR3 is TGCGCCAGCAGCTTGGCCGTGGGGAGAGGAGAGACCCAGTACTTC.

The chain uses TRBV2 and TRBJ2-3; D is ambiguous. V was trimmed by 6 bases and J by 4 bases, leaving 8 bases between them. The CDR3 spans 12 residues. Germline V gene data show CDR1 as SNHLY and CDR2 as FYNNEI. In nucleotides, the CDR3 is TGTGCCAGCAGCCGATCCTCAGATACGCAGTATTTT. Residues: CASSRSSDTQYF.

CDR3 residues: CASSAGQVYGYTF. CDR3 nucleotide sequence: TGTGCCAGCAGCGCGGGACAGGTCTATGGCTACACCTTC. The chain combines TRBV9 with TRBJ1-2; TRBD1 agrees at 8 bases. Per the germline V gene, CDR1 is SGDLS and CDR2 is YYNGEE. With 3 bases clipped from V and 4 bases from J, the junction kept 2 bases outside the gene matches. This CDR3 is built from 13 residues.

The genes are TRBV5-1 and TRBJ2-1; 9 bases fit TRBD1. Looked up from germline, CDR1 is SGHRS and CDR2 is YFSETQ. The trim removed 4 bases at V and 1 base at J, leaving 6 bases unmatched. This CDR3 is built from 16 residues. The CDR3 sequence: CASSPGTGNSYNEQFF. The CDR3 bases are TGCGCCAGCAGCCCCGGGACAGGGAATTCCTACAATGAGCAGTTCTTC. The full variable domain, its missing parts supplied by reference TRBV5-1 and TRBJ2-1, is KAGVTQTPRYLIKTRGQQVTLSCSPISGHRSVSWYQQTPGQGLQFLFEYFSETQRNKGNFPGRFSGRQFSNSRSEMNVSTLELGDSALYLCASSPGTGNSYNEQFFGPGTRLTVL.

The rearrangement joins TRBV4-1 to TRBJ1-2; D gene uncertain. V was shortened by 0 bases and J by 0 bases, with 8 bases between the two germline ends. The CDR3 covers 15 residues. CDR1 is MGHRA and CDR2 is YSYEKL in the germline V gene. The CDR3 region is CASSQDKNANYGYTF. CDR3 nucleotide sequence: TGCGCCAGCAGCCAAGATAAGAACGCTAACTATGGCTACACCTTC.

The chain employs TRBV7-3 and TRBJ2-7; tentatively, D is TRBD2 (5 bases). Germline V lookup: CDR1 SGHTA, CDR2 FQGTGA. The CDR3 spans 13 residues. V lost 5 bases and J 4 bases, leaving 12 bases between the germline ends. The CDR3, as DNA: TGTGCCAGCAGCCTTCGGCCGGGGTACGAGCAGTACTTC. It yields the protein CASSLRPGYEQYF.

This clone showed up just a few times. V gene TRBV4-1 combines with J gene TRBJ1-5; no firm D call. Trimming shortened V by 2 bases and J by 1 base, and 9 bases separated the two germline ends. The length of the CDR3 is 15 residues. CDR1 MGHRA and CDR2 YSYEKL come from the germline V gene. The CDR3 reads CASSQQSISNQPQHF. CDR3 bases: TGCGCCAGCAGCCAACAATCGATAAGCAATCAGCCCCAGCATTTT.

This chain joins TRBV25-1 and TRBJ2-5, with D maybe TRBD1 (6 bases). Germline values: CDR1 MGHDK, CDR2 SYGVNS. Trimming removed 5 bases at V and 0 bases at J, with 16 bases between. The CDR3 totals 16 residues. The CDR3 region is CASSQGGIEYQETQYF. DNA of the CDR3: TGTGCCAGCAGTCAAGGGGGTATTGAGTACCAAGAGACCCAGTACTTC. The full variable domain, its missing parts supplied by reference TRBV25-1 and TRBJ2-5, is EADIYQTPRYLVIGTGKKITLECSQTMGHDKMYWYQQDPGMELHLIHYSYGVNSTEKGDLSSESTVSRIRTEHFPLTLESARPSHTSQYLCASSQGGIEYQETQYFGPGTRLLVL.

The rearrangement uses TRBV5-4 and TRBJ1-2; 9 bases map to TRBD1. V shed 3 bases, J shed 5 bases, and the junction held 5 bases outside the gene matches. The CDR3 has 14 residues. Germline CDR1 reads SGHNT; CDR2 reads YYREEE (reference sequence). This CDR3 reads CASSSQTGGYGYTF. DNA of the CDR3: TGTGCCAGCAGCTCGCAGACAGGGGGTTATGGCTACACCTTC.

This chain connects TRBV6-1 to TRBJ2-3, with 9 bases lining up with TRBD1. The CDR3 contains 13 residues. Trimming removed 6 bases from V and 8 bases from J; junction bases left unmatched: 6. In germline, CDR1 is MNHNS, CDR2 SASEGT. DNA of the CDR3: TGTGCCAGCAGAGGACAGGGGATCGGTACGCAGTATTTT. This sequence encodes CASRGQGIGTQYF.

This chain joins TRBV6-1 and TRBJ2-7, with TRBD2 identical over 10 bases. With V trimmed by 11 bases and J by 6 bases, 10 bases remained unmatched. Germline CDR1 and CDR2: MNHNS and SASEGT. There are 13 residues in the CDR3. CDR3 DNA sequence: TGTGCCGGATTTAGCGGGAGGTTCAGCGAGCAGTACTTC. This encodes CAGFSGRFSEQYF.

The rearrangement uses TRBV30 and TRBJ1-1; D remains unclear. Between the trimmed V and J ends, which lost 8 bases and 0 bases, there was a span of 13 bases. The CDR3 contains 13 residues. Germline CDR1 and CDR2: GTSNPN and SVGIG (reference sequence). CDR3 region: CARWPLLNTEAFF. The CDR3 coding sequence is TGTGCCCGCTGGCCTCTTCTGAACACTGAAGCTTTCTTT.

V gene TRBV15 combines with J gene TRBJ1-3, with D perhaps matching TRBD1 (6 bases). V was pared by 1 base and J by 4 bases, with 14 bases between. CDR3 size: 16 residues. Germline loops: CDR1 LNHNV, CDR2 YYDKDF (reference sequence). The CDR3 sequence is CATSRVPEQGGNTIYF. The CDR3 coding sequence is TGTGCCACCAGCAGAGTCCCGGAACAGGGCGGAAACACCATATATTTT.